The 21 T cell receptor beta chains presented below share a single source sample, sequenced in a study of CD8+CD57+ T cells in acquired aplastic anemia. The study profiled TCR beta VDJ and CDR3 using genomic DNA as template. TCRdb reprocessed the reads with MiXCR, giving one entry per CDR3 protein. Counted here are some 170,000 distinct CDR3 sequences, more than 45% occurring once; the ten biggest clones make up approximately 1%. CD8+CD57+ cell expansion, shown by flow cytometry, had occurred in the patients selected for sequencing. The sequenced sample consisted of sorted CD4+, CD8+, or CD8+CD57+ T cells (not recorded which) from PBMCs. These receptors all come from a human donor with aplastic anemia.

This clonotype was observed at least ten times. The chain links TRBV10-1 to TRBJ1-4; TRBD1 might be the D (6 bases). The V end lost 2 bases, the J end lost 8 bases, and 15 bases lay between the germline ends. The CDR3 has 15 residues. Germline loops: CDR1 WNHNN, CDR2 SYGVQD (reference sequence). This CDR3 reads CASSEGLGGREKLFF. CDR3 DNA sequence: TGCGCCAGCAGTGAGGGTCTGGGGGGCAGAGAAAAACTGTTTTTT.

The rearrangement links TRBV10-3 to TRBJ1-5; the D gene is possibly TRBD1 (6 bases). This CDR3 is 14 amino acids long. The V and J ends lost 10 bases and 4 bases respectively, with 17 bases between them. Germline V gene sequence: CDR1 ENHRY, CDR2 SYGVKD. DNA for the CDR3: TGTGCCACGCAGACAGGCGCTCTTAATCAGCCCCAGCATTTT. Protein product: CATQTGALNQPQHF.

This rearrangement joins TRBV20-1 to TRBJ2-5, with D perhaps matching TRBD1 or TRBD2 (6 bases each). Germline V gene lookup returns CDR1 DFQATT and CDR2 SNEGSKA (reference sequence). The CDR3 covers 15 residues. V was trimmed by 0 bases and J by 5 bases, leaving 16 bases between them. The CDR3 DNA reads as TGCAGTGCTAGAGATTTGGGGGGCGGTCGGGAGACCCAGTACTTC. This gives the protein CSARDLGGGRETQYF.

There are a few counts of this clonotype. V gene TRBV6-2 or TRBV6-3 combines with J gene TRBJ2-1, with D unresolved. Looked up from germline, CDR1 is MNHEY and CDR2 is SVGEGT. The CDR3 is 16 amino acids. The V gene lost 6 bases and the J gene lost 4 bases, with 19 bases spanning the gap. The DNA for the CDR3 is TGTGCCAGCAGGTCGCGGCCCGGCCCTCTTTACAATGAGCAGTTCTTC. Amino acid sequence: CASRSRPGPLYNEQFF.

This rearrangement joins TRBV15 to TRBJ1-6; the D is unclear. The CDR3 contains 13 residues. The germline V and J ends were trimmed by 1 base and 7 bases, with 5 bases remaining between them. The germline V gene has CDR1 LNHNV and CDR2 YYDKDF (reference sequence). CDR3 DNA: TGTGCCACCAGCAGAGGATCGAATTCACCCCTCCACTTT. It codes for CATSRGSNSPLHF.

This clonotype came up many times. The gene calls are TRBV18 and TRBJ2-3, with D uncertain. Per the germline V gene, CDR1 is KGHSH and CDR2 is LQKENI. V lost 3 bases, J lost 5 bases, and 6 bases lay in between. This CDR3 region has 12 residues. The CDR3 region has the DNA TGTGCCAGCTCACCGATAGGAGATACGCAGTATTTT. Protein sequence: CASSPIGDTQYF.

With respect to this clonotype: Possible read error: a much larger clone is one base away. This rearrangement joins TRBV12-3 or TRBV12-4 to TRBJ2-2; 8 bases agree with TRBD1. The CDR3 runs to 15 residues. The CDR3 loop is CASTLRQGNTGELVF. In DNA form, the CDR3 reads TGTGCCAGTACTCTTCGACAGGGGAACACCGGGGAGCTGGTTTTT.

This clonotype appeared many times. The chain uses TRBV5-4 and TRBJ2-3; D may match TRBD1 or TRBD2 (5 bases each). This CDR3 spans 16 amino acids. Germline V lookup: CDR1 SGHNT, CDR2 YYREEE (reference sequence). Trimming left V 3 bases short and J 7 bases short, with 21 bases between. In nucleotides, the CDR3 is TGTGCCAGCAGCTCGAAAGCCGGGGACCTCCTAAATACGCAGTATTTT. Translation: CASSSKAGDLLNTQYF.

The gene calls are TRBV20-1 and TRBJ2-1; the D call may be TRBD1 or TRBD2 (6 bases each). The CDR3 has 13 amino acids. The germline V gene encodes CDR1 DFQATT and CDR2 SNEGSKA (reference sequence). V was trimmed by 3 bases and J by 8 bases, leaving 14 bases between them. CDR3: CSASGGLSDEQFF. CDR3 DNA sequence: TGCAGTGCTAGTGGGGGGCTGAGCGATGAGCAGTTCTTC.

The chain links TRBV7-6 to TRBJ2-7; perhaps TRBD2 as D (6 bases). Germline V gene lookup returns CDR1 SGHVS and CDR2 FNYEAQ. This CDR3 has 16 amino acids. V was cut by 5 bases and J by 4 bases, with 21 bases left in between. In DNA form, the CDR3 reads TGTGCCAGCAGCCCCGCGGCTAGCGTGGTATGGTACGAGCAGTACTTC. This codes for CASSPAASVVWYEQYF.

CDR3 sequence reads: CASSSGGVGGYTF. The CDR3 DNA reads as TGTGCCAGCAGTTCCGGGGGGGTCGGGGGCTACACCTTC. The V and J genes are TRBV12-3 or TRBV12-4 and TRBJ1-2; D is possibly TRBD1 (5 bases). CDR3 size: 13 residues. Trimming shortened V by 4 bases and J by 8 bases, and 14 bases separated the two germline ends.

V is TRBV20-1 and J is TRBJ2-2; 9 bases line up with TRBD1. The ends lost 2 bases at V and 1 base at J; junction bases unmatched: 5. This CDR3 contains 16 residues. CDR1 and CDR2 (germline): DFQATT, SNEGSKA (reference sequence). CDR3 sequence reads: CSARSGTGRNTGELFF. CDR3 sequence (DNA): TGCAGTGCTAGATCCGGGACAGGGAGGAACACCGGGGAGCTGTTTTTT.

This clonotype was seen only a few times. This chain connects TRBV7-2 to TRBJ1-2; D is perhaps TRBD1 (5 bases). Trimming took off 6 bases at V and 7 bases at J, with 21 bases between the two ends. The length of the CDR3 is 15 residues. Germline V CDR1 and CDR2: SGHTA, FQGNSA. CDR3: CASSDWGWAQTGYTF. CDR3 bases: TGTGCCAGCAGTGACTGGGGGTGGGCCCAGACTGGCTACACCTTC. Together with reference TRBV7-2 and TRBJ1-2, the CDR3 gives the full variable domain: GAGVSQSPSNKVTEKGKDVELRCDPISGHTALYWYRQSLGQGLEFLIYFQGNSAPDKSGLPSDRFSAERTGGSVSTLTIQRTQQEDSAVYLCASSDWGWAQTGYTFGSGTRLTVV.

This clonotype was seen a handful of times. The gene calls are TRBV6-1 and TRBJ2-2, with TRBD1 identical over 7 bases. V lost 6 bases, J lost 1 base, and 8 bases stayed unmatched. The germline V gene encodes CDR1 MNHNS and CDR2 SASEGT. The CDR3 sequence is 16 residues long. The CDR3: CASSPIQGRNTGELFF. CDR3 bases: TGTGCCAGCAGCCCGATACAGGGGCGGAACACCGGGGAGCTGTTTTTT.

On this clonotype itself: This may be a read error: a much more frequent sequence differs by one nucleotide. The rearrangement links TRBV6-2 or TRBV6-3 to TRBJ1-6; no firm D call. Looked up from germline, CDR1 is MNHEY and CDR2 is SVGEGT. The CDR3 totals 15 residues. The DNA for the CDR3 is TGTGCCAGCAGCCGAGATCCAGACTATAGTTCACCCCTCCACTTT. Encoded protein: CASSRDPDYSSPLHF.

This clonotype showed up many times. The chain employs TRBV7-2 and TRBJ2-7; D perhaps matches TRBD1 (5 bases). Germline V gene data show CDR1 as SGHTA and CDR2 as FQGNSA. The CDR3 consists of 14 residues. V was cut by 4 bases and J by 3 bases, with 13 bases left in between. This CDR3 reads CASSSVIGDYEQYF. DNA of the CDR3: TGTGCCAGCAGCTCAGTTATAGGGGACTACGAGCAGTACTTC.

This clonotype was picked up many times. The J gene is TRBJ2-3, the V gene TRBV3-1; D uncertain. Trimming left V 3 bases short and J 8 bases short, with 6 bases between. Per germline, CDR1 LGHDT and CDR2 YNNKEL (reference sequence). The CDR3 covers 11 residues. This CDR3 reads CASSHAGTQYF. The CDR3 DNA reads TGTGCCAGCAGCCATGCCGGTACGCAGTATTTT.

A remark on this clonotype: One end of the junction fails to match germline, which may point to a read error. The V and J genes are TRBV7-7 and TRBJ2-2; no definite D call. Germline loops: CDR1 SSHAT, CDR2 FNYEAQ (reference sequence). This CDR3 region has 15 residues. The CDR3 DNA reads as TGTGCCGGCAGCTCGGACGACCTGAACACCGGGGAGCTGTTTTTT. Protein sequence: CAGSSDDLNTGELFF. The full variable domain, in which reference TRBV7-7 and TRBJ2-2 provide the parts outside the CDR3, is GAGVSQSPRYKVTKRGQDVTLRCDPISSHATLYWYQQALGQGPEFLTYFNYEAQPDKSGLPSDRFSAERPEGSISTLTIQRTEQRDSAMYRCAGSSDDLNTGELFFGEGSRLTVL.

In regard to this clonotype: A junction boundary mismatches the germline segment, possibly from a read error. The chain is built from TRBV7-9 and TRBJ2-6, with D tentatively TRBD1 (6 bases). The CDR3 runs to 13 residues. Germline V lookup: CDR1 SEHNR, CDR2 FQNEAQ (reference sequence). The CDR3: CASGPRGGNVLTF. As DNA, the CDR3 is TGTGCCAGCGGCCCGAGAGGGGGCAACGTCCTGACTTTC.

The rearrangement uses TRBV4-1 and TRBJ2-7, with D hard to call. Looked up from germline, CDR1 is MGHRA and CDR2 is YSYEKL. The CDR3 is 13 residues long. Trimming took off 1 base at V and 1 base at J, with 5 bases between the two ends. The CDR3, as DNA: TGCGCCAGCAGCCAAGGATCGTCCTACGAGCAGTACTTC. Translating it yields CASSQGSSYEQYF.

The J gene is TRBJ2-3, the V gene TRBV10-3, with TRBD2 matching over 8 bases. CDR3 size: 14 residues. V was pared by 6 bases and J by 5 bases, with 7 bases of the junction left unmatched. Germline loops: CDR1 ENHRY, CDR2 SYGVKD. CDR3 region: CAIRDGGALDTQYF. The CDR3 coding sequence is TGTGCCATCAGAGACGGGGGGGCCTTAGATACGCAGTATTTT.